This is a list of T cell receptor beta chains from one sample in a study of blood T cell repertoires in COVID-19. Produced via immunoSEQ multiplex PCR; TCRdb's table is partial and in-frame only. Here the sample spans roughly 240,000 clones, roughly four fifths being singletons. The sequenced sample consisted of peripheral blood. These TCRs come from a woman aged 70-85 years with acute or convalescent COVID-19. The CDR3 runs from the conserved cysteine through the conserved F or W. D genes are given only for firm matches. Where a row states a size, it is once, few, many or the class of an expanded clone; other rows omit it.

>TRBJ2-1|NA|NA|TRBV27
TGTGCCAGCAGTCATAATCCCGGGGCCTACAATGAGCAGTTCTTC
CASSHNPGAYNEQFF
>TRBJ2-7|NA|NA|TRBV19
TGTGCCAGTAGTATTTTTGGGACAAGGGGGTCCTACGAGCAGTACTTC
CASSIFGTRGSYEQYF
>TRBJ2-2|NA|TRBD1|TRBV10-3
TGTGCCATCAGCGGGACAGCGAACACCGGGGAGCTGTTTTTT
CAISGTANTGELFF
>TRBJ1-1|few|TRBD1|TRBV6-5
TGTGCCAGCAGTTACGAGAAGGGACAGGCAAACACTGAAGCTTTCTTT
CASSYEKGQANTEAFF
>TRBJ2-2|few|NA|TRBV7-9
TGTGCCAGCAGCCGGGGCAGGGGTGGCACCGGGGAGCTGTTTTTT
CASSRGRGGTGELFF
>TRBJ1-6|NA|NA|TRBV10-3
TGTGCCATCACCTCGGGGAGGCTCTATAATTCACCCCTCCACTTT
CAITSGRLYNSPLHF
>TRBJ2-1|NA|TRBD1|TRBV28
TGTGCCAGCAGGGACAGGGGGAGGGGTGAGCAGTTCTTC
CASRDRGRGEQFF
>TRBJ1-2|NA|TRBD1|TRBV3-1/TRBV3-2
TGTGCCAGCAGCCAACTCTCGACAGGGGGGTATGGCTACACCTTC
CASSQLSTGGYGYTF
>TRBJ1-1|few|TRBD1|TRBV19
TGTGCCAGTAGGGGACAGGGGAAAGCTTTCTTT
CASRGQGKAFF
>TRBJ1-2|NA|NA|TRBV3-1/TRBV3-2
TGTGCCAGCACCGACAGCGGGTATGGCTACACCTTC
CASTDSGYGYTF
>TRBJ2-7|NA|TRBD1|TRBV7-8
TGTGCCAGCAGCTTACTATCGGGACAGGGGGCAGTCGACGAGCAGTACTTC
CASSLLSGQGAVDEQYF
>TRBJ2-2|NA|NA|TRBV2
TGTGCCAGCAGCCCCTATACGACGAACACCGGGGAGCTGTTTTTT
CASSPYTTNTGELFF
>TRBJ1-2|NA|NA|TRBV4-3
TGCGCCAGCAGCCAAGATTACCCAGAAAACTATGGCTACACCTTC
CASSQDYPENYGYTF
>TRBJ1-5|NA|NA|TRBV6-5
TGTGCCAGCAGTACAGGGAGCAATCAGCCCCAGCATTTT
CASSTGSNQPQHF
>TRBJ2-3|NA|TRBD1|TRBV12-5
TGTGCTAGTGGCCAGGACAGGGGTGCAGATACGCAGTATTTT
CASGQDRGADTQYF
>TRBJ1-2|NA|TRBD1|TRBV7-2
TGTGCCAGCAGCCTTCAGGGGGACAGGGTTGTTTCAGACTATGGCTACACCTTC
CASSLQGDRVVSDYGYTF
>TRBJ1-5|NA|TRBD1|TRBV5-1
TGCGCCAGCAGCACGGGACAGGGGGGCCAGCCCCAGCATTTT
CASSTGQGGQPQHF
>TRBJ1-2|NA|TRBD1|TRBV7-9
TGTGCCAGCAGCCCCGGGACAGGGGCAGATGGCTACACCTTC
CASSPGTGADGYTF
>TRBJ1-2|NA|TRBD1|TRBV6-5
TGTGCCAGCAGCGGGATGACAGGGGACTATGGCTACACCTTC
CASSGMTGDYGYTF
>TRBJ2-2|NA|TRBD1|TRBV5-1
TGCGCCAGCAGCGTAACAGGGGGCTCTAACACCGGGGAGCTGTTTTTT
CASSVTGGSNTGELFF
>TRBJ2-3|few|TRBD1|TRBV7-2
TGTGCCAGCAGCTTTTCAGGGGGCGGAGGGATGCAGTATTTT
CASSFSGGGGMQYF
>TRBJ1-5|few|NA|TRBV12-3/TRBV12-4
TGTGCCAGCGGTGAGACTCTCTATCAGCCCCAGCATTTT
CASGETLYQPQHF
>TRBJ2-7|NA|TRBD2|TRBV28
TGTGCCAGCGAAAGAGCGGGGTTAACCTCCTACGAGCAGTACTTC
CASERAGLTSYEQYF
>TRBJ2-3|NA|TRBD2|TRBV3-1/TRBV3-2
TGTGCCAGCAGCCAAGTGCGATCGCGGGGGGGGCGAAGTACAGATACGCAGTATTTT
CASSQVRSRGGRSTDTQYF
>TRBJ2-5|NA|TRBD1|TRBV6-2/TRBV6-3
TGTGCCAGCAGTTGGGGACCGGGACAGGGGGAAGAGACCCAGTACTTC
CASSWGPGQGEETQYF
>TRBJ2-7|NA|NA|TRBV7-8
TGTGCCAGCAGCTTAGTGGGGGCACGGATCTCCTACGAGCAGTACTTC
CASSLVGARISYEQYF
>TRBJ1-5|few|NA|TRBV15
TGTGCCACCAGCAGAGACAAGGGGCTAAATCAGCCCCAGCATTTT
CATSRDKGLNQPQHF
>TRBJ1-1|NA|NA|TRBV5-1
TGCGCCAGCAGCTTGGTCGGATTGGGCAGGGATGACACTGAAGCTTTCTTT
CASSLVGLGRDDTEAFF
>TRBJ1-3|NA|NA|TRBV4-2
TGTGCCAGCAGCCAAGAATGGGCAGGAAACACCATATATTTT
CASSQEWAGNTIYF
>TRBJ2-7|once|TRBD1|TRBV3-1/TRBV3-2
TGTGCCAGCAGCCAAGGAACCGCTAAACAGGGGTACTACGAGCAGTACTTC
CASSQGTAKQGYYEQYF
>TRBJ1-1|NA|NA|TRBV7-6
TGTGCCAGCAGCTTACGCGACAGGAACACTGAAGCTTTCTTT
CASSLRDRNTEAFF
>TRBJ1-5|NA|TRBD1|TRBV27
TGTGCCAGCAGAGACGGACAGGGAGAAGCTCAGCCCCAGCATTTT
CASRDGQGEAQPQHF